This T cell receptor beta chain was retrieved from a study of blood T cell repertoires in COVID-19. Across the whole study: Acute-phase and convalescent COVID-19 samples originated in the United States, Italy and Spain. T cells, B-cell-depleted T cells, or PBMCs supplied cDNA or gDNA.

V dropped 3 bases and J dropped 1; count of bases not matched to a gene: 15. The length of the CDR3 is 18 residues. The protocol was immunoSEQ multiplex PCR, while the TCRdb copy is restricted to in-frame clones and leaves out a portion. The sample lists 87,000 or so clones; approximately 83% were seen once. J is TRBJ1-2 and V is TRBV5-3; 7 positions match TRBD1. TRBV5-3 is recorded as an ORF, its role being uncertain. The sequence was obtained from a woman aged 70-85 years with acute or convalescent COVID-19. Material: peripheral blood. CDR3 sequence reads: CARSSRGRPANVNYGYTF. CDR3 DNA sequence: TGTGCCAGAAGCTCAAGGGGGCGGCCCGCTAACGTTAACTATGGCTACACCTTC.